This T cell receptor (beta chain) came from a study of identifying expanded T cells in peripheral blood. Germline CDR1 reads SGHTA; CDR2 reads FQGNSA. The V end was cut by 5 bases, the J end by 4 bases, with 26 bases between. The CDR3 runs 18 residues. During the collection period, no donor immune events like infections were recorded. Sequencing was performed with immunoSEQ multiplex PCR; in TCRdb, only in-frame clones are kept and a portion is missing. The sample has over 80,000 clones; approximately 86% are singletons. Study conclusions and caveats: Across healthy donors, higher total template counts meant significantly greater approximately 2-week count variance. Over about two and four weeks, about 16 and 19 clones changed, versus around 1.3 between replicates.

Comment on this clone: Its antigen is undetermined.

The clonotype originates from a person aged 18 to 75 in good health. The sequenced sample consisted of blood. The V call is TRBV7-2, the J call TRBJ1-2; D remains unclear. Here the CDR3 DNA reads TGTGCCAGCAGCCCCCCCCCTTGGTGGAGGGCCGCTACCTATGGCTACACCTTC. Translation: CASSPPPWWRAATYGYTF.